In this sample, the clone carrying this TCR beta chain turned up a few times. Antigen specificity is unknown. These data come from a study of T cell repertoires in cytomegalovirus infection. At the level of the study: Signatures in public TCR beta sequences pointed to both CMV infection and matching HLA type.

In TCRdb, the reads were re-called with MiXCR into one record per CDR3 protein. The sample gives about 830,000 distinct CDR3 sequences, around a third of which show up once; roughly 12% is in the top ten. Study-level results: Clonotype analysis showed dominance of the ex vivo response by HLA-C-restricted CMV-specific TCR beta clonotypes.

V lost 7 bases and J lost 3, with 12 bases in between. This CDR3 comprises 13 residues. Germline V gives CDR1 LNHDA, CDR2 SQIVND (reference sequence). This sequence was found in a human donor in good health (CMV status not recorded). Some clones in this sample may be carry-over from other donors' samples. The sequences come from cultured CD8+ T cells from PBMCs, collected from culture after CMV antigen stimulation. The rearrangement joins TRBV19 to TRBJ1-1; the D gene is possibly TRBD1 (6 bases). The CDR3 is CASISNRDTEAFF. Written as DNA, the CDR3 is TGTGCCAGTATCTCGAACAGGGACACTGAAGCTTTCTTT.